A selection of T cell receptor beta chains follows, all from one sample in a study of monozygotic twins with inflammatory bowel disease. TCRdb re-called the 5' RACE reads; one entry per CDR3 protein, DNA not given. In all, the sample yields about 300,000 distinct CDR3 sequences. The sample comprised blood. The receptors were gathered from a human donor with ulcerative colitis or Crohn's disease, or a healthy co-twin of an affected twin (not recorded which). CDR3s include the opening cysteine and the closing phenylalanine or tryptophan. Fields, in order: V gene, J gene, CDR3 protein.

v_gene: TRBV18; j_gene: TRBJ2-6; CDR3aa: CASSPLYSGGNSGANVLTF
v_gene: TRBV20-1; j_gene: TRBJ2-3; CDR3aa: CSARRGGDADTQYF
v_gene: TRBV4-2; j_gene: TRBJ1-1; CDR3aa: CASSQGRGTEAFF
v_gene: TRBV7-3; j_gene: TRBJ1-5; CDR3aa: CASSPSGGRNQPQHF
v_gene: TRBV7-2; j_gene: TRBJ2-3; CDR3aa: CASKDRVTDTQYF
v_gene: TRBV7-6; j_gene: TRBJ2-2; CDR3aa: CASSFVYGASTGELFF
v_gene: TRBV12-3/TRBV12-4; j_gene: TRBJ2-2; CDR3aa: CASSLWVTGELFF
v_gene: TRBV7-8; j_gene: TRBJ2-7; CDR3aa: CASSATTGDPSEQYF
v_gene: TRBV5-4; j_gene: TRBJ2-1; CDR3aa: CASTRGRGNEQFF
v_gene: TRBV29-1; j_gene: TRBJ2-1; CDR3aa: CSVELVIMGSNEQFF